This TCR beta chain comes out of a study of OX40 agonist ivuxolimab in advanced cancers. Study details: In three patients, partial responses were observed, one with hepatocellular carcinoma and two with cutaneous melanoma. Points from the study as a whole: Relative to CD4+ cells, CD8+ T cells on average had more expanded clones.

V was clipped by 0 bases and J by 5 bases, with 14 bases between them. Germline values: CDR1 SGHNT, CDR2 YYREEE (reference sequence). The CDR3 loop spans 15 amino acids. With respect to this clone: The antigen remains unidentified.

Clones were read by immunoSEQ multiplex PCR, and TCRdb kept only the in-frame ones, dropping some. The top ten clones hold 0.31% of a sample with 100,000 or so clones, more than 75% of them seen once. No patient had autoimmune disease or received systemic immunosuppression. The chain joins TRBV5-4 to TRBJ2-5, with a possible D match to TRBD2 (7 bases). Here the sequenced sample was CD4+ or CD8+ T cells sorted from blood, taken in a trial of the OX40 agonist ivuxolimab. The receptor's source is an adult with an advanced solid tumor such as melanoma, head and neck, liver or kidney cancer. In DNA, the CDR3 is TGTGCCAGCAGCTTGGCTGCGGGGGCATGGGAGACCCAGTACTTC. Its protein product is CASSLAAGAWETQYF.